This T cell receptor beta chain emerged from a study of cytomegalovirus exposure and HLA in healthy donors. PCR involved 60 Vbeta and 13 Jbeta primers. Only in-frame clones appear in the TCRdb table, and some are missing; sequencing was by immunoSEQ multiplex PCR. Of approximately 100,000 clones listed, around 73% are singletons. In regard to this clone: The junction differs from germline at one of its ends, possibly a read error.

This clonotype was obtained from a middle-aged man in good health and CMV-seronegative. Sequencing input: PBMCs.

CDR3 in amino acids: CASSLTLRGNERFF. For the CDR3, the DNA is TGCGCCAGCAGCTTGACATTGCGGGGTAATGAGCGGTTCTTC. This sequence joins TRBV5-1 and TRBJ2-1; D perhaps matches TRBD2 (6 bases). CDR3 size: 14 residues. In germline, CDR1 is SGHRS, CDR2 YFSETQ.